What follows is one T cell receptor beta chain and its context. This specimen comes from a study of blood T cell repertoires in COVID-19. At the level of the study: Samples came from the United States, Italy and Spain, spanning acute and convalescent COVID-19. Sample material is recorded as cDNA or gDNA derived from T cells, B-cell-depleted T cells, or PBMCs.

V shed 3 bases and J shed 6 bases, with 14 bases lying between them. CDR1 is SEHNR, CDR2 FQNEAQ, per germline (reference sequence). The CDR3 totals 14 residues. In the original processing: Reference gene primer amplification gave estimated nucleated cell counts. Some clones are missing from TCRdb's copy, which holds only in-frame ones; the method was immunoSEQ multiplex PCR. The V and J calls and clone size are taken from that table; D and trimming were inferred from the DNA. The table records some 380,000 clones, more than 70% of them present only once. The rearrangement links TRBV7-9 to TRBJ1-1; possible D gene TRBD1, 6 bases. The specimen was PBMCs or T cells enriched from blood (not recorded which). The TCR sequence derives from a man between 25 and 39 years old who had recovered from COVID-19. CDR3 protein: CASSFPGVSAEAFF. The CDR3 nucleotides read TGTGCCAGCAGCTTCCCAGGGGTTTCGGCTGAAGCTTTCTTT.